Listed here is a single T cell receptor beta chain. What antigen it recognizes has not been identified. One base away there is no much larger clone; base qualities are not given. What this sample's time point label stands for: day 60 (about 2 months) after transplantation. In light of the paper, this sample's treatment or condition label describes: allogeneic hematopoietic cell transplantation with graft depleted of TCRalphabeta T cells and CD19 B cells. Transplant recipients were children who received TCRalphabeta/CD19-depleted allogeneic hematopoietic cell grafts. The entry originates in a study of T-cell reconstitution after alpha-beta-depleted transplantation in children (dated by TCRdb to about 2016). Regarding the research as a whole: Using TCR repertoire profiling, the study quantitatively followed how T-cell immune reconstitution unfolded in children after TCRalphabeta/CD19-depleted allogeneic hematopoietic cell transplantation. The study at large found these results: In some patients, the high TCRbeta diversity seen at day 60 was put down to recipient T cells and intrathymic progenitors that had survived conditioning. Over subsequent months, a decline in hyperexpanded clone frequencies was noted, and after one year, T-cell counts and TCRbeta diversity were mostly ascribed to newly produced T cells. About two months after transplant, the apparently early recovery of alphabetaT-cell counts reportedly depended on just several hundred clones that had expanded rapidly and came from non-depleted graft cells.

The library was produced with PCR. Sequencing was carried out with an Illumina HiSeq 2500. To normalize quantification of the TCRbeta repertoire, the TCR libraries were built with molecular barcoding that relied on unique molecular identifiers. TCRdb applied fastp at Q25 and MiXCR to the public reads, then kept only in-frame beta chains. All rows with the same CDR3 protein become a single entry with the most common DNA and genes. This sample is represented by 7,500 to 9,500 distinct CDR3 sequences; about 13% of them were singletons. The ten largest clones add up to under 55% of the sample. The receptor comes from a patient under 10 years old who had a stem cell transplant for inherited bone marrow failure, so the T cells may come from the graft donor. The sample consisted of PBMCs, mostly from graft donor cells, taken 60 days after TCRalphabeta/CD19-depleted stem cell transplant.

The sequence in DNA is TGTGCCAGGGGCTTGGGGCTACCGGGAGTGGAGCAGTTCTTC. This sequence encodes CARGLGLPGVEQFF. The V and J genes are TRBV5-3 and TRBJ2-1; a tentative D call is TRBD2 (6 bases match). TRBV5-3 is labeled an ORF, and its function is uncertain. The cysteine opens and the phenylalanine closes a CDR3 of 14 amino acids. Only the CDR3 portion is preserved as DNA: 42 bases, with reading frame beginning at the first base. V is pared back by 8 bases and J by 10 bases, with 22 bases lying between the germline termini.